This T cell receptor beta chain was obtained from a study of blood T cells in healthy people across ages. General study findings and limits: Correlation between TCR beta diversity and naive T cell percentage was strong. Naive CD4+ cell counts and diversity both ran higher in long-lived than in aged donors.

Turning to this clonotype: The target antigen is unknown. At one end the junction does not follow the germline gene, possibly because of a read error.

The V gene's germline CDR1 is LGHNT and CDR2 FRNRAP. The CDR3 sequence is 13 residues long. Sample-barcoded 5' priming and a J-beta primer mix drove a second PCR of roughly 6 to 12 cycles. MiXCR, applied by TCRdb to the 5' RACE reads, yields one record per CDR3 protein. The profile shows around 1.5 million distinct CDR3 sequences, 42% of them singletons. The sequencing sample was made of blood. The sequence derives from a woman between 18 and 29 years old in good health. The V call is TRBV12-5, the J call TRBJ1-3; D possibly corresponds to TRBD1 (5 bases). The CDR3 sequence is CASGLGPGNTIYF. CDR3 DNA sequence: TGTGCTAGTGGCTTGGGGCCGGGAAACACCATATATTTT.